This entry features one T cell receptor (beta chain) sequence. Its target is unknown. The data were taken from a study of T cell responses to AZD1222 COVID-19 vaccine. V lost 1 base and J 5 bases, leaving 12 bases between the germline ends. The CDR3 is 15 residues long. Germline V gives CDR1 MGHRA, CDR2 YSYEKL. Study-wide findings and caveats: Close to half of all spike-specific TCRs reportedly target regions of the variants that are unmutated. The peak T cell response came first, and repertoires were sampled only after it.

The repertoire was sequenced with immunoSEQ multiplex PCR; TCRdb's copy has only in-frame clones and lacks some. The sample has around 84,000 clones; 85% to 90% are singletons. The specimen comprised peripheral blood, sampled on day 0 of MenACWY control vaccination. The TCR comes from an adult in good health. This chain connects TRBV4-1 to TRBJ2-1, with TRBD1 as a possible D gene (7 bases). The CDR3 loop reads CASSQGQGGNNEQFF. Here the CDR3 DNA reads TGCGCCAGCAGCCAAGGGCAGGGGGGAAACAATGAGCAGTTCTTC.